One and the same sample provided the 29 T cell receptor beta chains below, sequenced in a study of vaccination and CD4 T cells after COVID-19 (dated 2022 in TCRdb). The library was made by PCR. Data came from an Illumina iSeq 100. At the Johns Hopkins FTIC core, DNA from the cultured CD4+ T cells underwent TCR sequencing with the Oncomine TCR Beta short-read assay. TCRdb reanalyzed the raw reads on its own, using fastp at Q25 for trimming and MiXCR for clone calling, and kept in-frame beta chains. Duplicate CDR3 protein sequences are folded into a single record with the most common DNA and genes. In this sample the table shows nearly 25,000 distinct CDR3 sequences, around 30% of which occur a single time. 3% of the sample is in the top ten clones. Reading the label with the study, this specimen's time point is: late sampling 161 to 241 days after vaccination in a few convalescent patients. Explained via the paper, the treatment or condition label denotes: roughly nine-day PBMC culture with coronavirus spike peptide pools or control peptides (ViraFEST assay).

For these TCRs, the target antigens are not known. The source was CD4+ T cells from blood, cultured in vitro, collected about 7 months after SARS-CoV-2 vaccination. These receptors came from a human donor who had recovered from COVID-19.

In its sample, this clonotype was seen a few times. The chain combines TRBV10-3 with TRBJ2-5; tentative D call: TRBD2 (5 bases). The CDR3 is 15 residues long. Trimming took 0 bases from V and 4 from J, leaving 12 bases between them. Per the germline V gene, CDR1 is ENHRY and CDR2 is SYGVKD. The CDR3 sequence is CAISESSEGRETQYF. In DNA, the CDR3 is TGTGCCATCAGTGAGTCTTCCGAGGGTCGAGAGACCCAGTACTTC.

This chain links TRBV28 with TRBJ2-1; 7 bases fit TRBD2. CDR1 is MDHEN, CDR2 SYDVKM, per germline. After removal of 4 bases from V and 7 bases from J, the junction contained 10 bases not matched to a gene. The CDR3 length is 15 residues. This chain's CDR3 is CASSSNQVLANEQFF. The CDR3 nucleotides are TGTGCCAGCAGTTCCAACCAAGTACTAGCGAATGAGCAGTTCTTC.

V and J are TRBV6-1 and TRBJ1-6; D is unclear. Per the germline V gene, CDR1 is MNHNS and CDR2 is SASEGT. The CDR3 sequence is 15 residues long. V was cut by 4 bases and J by 7 bases, with 14 bases left in between. The CDR3 is CASSVPNPGNSPLHF. The CDR3 DNA follows: TGTGCCAGCAGTGTCCCCAACCCAGGCAATTCACCCCTCCACTTT.

A note on this clonotype: It is likely a read error, because the conserved phenylalanine at the end of the CDR3 is missing. The rearrangement links TRBV20-1 to TRBJ1-1; D uncertain. The CDR3 is 13 residues long. V was pared by 1 base and J by 5 bases, with 11 bases between. Germline values: CDR1 DFQATT, CDR2 SNEGSKA (reference sequence). The CDR3, as DNA: TGCAGTGCTAGAGTAGGCGGGTTAACTGAAGCTTTCCTT. Translation: CSARVGGLTEAFL.

The sample holds a few counts of this clonotype. The chain is built from TRBV6-1 and TRBJ2-7; a possible D gene is TRBD1 (6 bases). The CDR3 is made up of 13 amino acids. V was trimmed by 6 bases and J by 1 base, leaving 10 bases between them. Germline CDR1 MNHNS, CDR2 SASEGT. CDR3 region: CASRRTASYEQYF. The CDR3 DNA reads as TGTGCCAGCAGAAGGACAGCTTCCTACGAGCAGTACTTC.

V usage is TRBV28 and J usage is TRBJ2-5; 7 positions agree with TRBD2. Trimming removed 5 bases from V and 0 bases from J; junction bases left unmatched: 3. Germline V lookup: CDR1 MDHEN, CDR2 SYDVKM. This CDR3 has 14 amino acids. This CDR3 is CASSALAYQETQYF. In DNA, the CDR3 is TGTGCCAGCAGTGCACTAGCGTACCAAGAGACCCAGTACTTC.

This chain uses TRBV5-4 with TRBJ2-3; 8 nucleotides align to TRBD2. With V trimmed by 0 bases and J by 3 bases, 3 bases remained unmatched. Germline values: CDR1 SGHNT, CDR2 YYREEE (reference sequence). This CDR3 has 15 residues. The DNA for the CDR3 is TGTGCCAGCAGCTTGGTCCTAGCGGGTACAGATACGCAGTATTTT. Amino acids: CASSLVLAGTDTQYF.

The chain links TRBV24-1 to TRBJ2-1; 12 bases map to TRBD2. CDR1 is KGHDR, CDR2 SFDVKD, per germline. With 1 base clipped from V and 8 bases from J, the junction kept 8 bases outside the gene matches. The CDR3 consists of 17 residues. CDR3 DNA: TGTGCCACCAGTGATTTCGGCCTAGCGGGAGGGCCGGATGAGCAGTTCTTC. Encoded protein: CATSDFGLAGGPDEQFF.

The chain joins TRBV28 to TRBJ2-3; 10 bases are shared with TRBD2. This CDR3 region has 16 residues. Germline CDR1 is MDHEN and CDR2 is SYDVKM. V lost 5 bases to trimming and J lost 1 base; unmatched junction nucleotides: 6. The CDR3 DNA reads as TGTGCCAGCAGTACCCTAGCGGGAGTGGGCACAGATACGCAGTATTTT. It yields the protein CASSTLAGVGTDTQYF.

In this sample, this clonotype is medium-sized (0.01 to 0.1%). The chain recombines TRBV15 with TRBJ1-5; 8 positions match TRBD1. This CDR3 spans 16 amino acids. V shed 0 bases, J shed 6 bases, and the junction held 7 bases outside the gene matches. Per the germline V gene, CDR1 is LNHNV and CDR2 is YYDKDF (reference sequence). CDR3 protein: CATSRDPGQGGQPQHF. In nucleotides, the CDR3 is TGTGCCACCAGCAGAGATCCAGGACAGGGAGGTCAGCCCCAGCATTTT.

The chain carries TRBV20-1 and TRBJ2-7, with 12 bases lining up with TRBD2. This CDR3 region has 14 residues. The V segment lost 6 bases and the J segment 5 bases; nucleotides outside the gene matches: 8. Germline V gene sequence: CDR1 DFQATT, CDR2 SNEGSKA (reference sequence). CDR3 in amino acids: CSAKLAGGWNEQYF. CDR3 nucleotide sequence: TGCAGTGCAAAACTAGCGGGAGGCTGGAACGAGCAGTACTTC.

This clonotype was found a few times. The rearrangement uses TRBV7-9 and TRBJ2-1, with 10 bases fitting TRBD2. Germline V gene sequence: CDR1 SEHNR, CDR2 FQNEAQ (reference sequence). This CDR3 comprises 14 residues. V was clipped by 5 bases and J by 7 bases; unmatched bases: 5. The CDR3 DNA sequence: TGTGCCAGCAGCATGGGACTAGCGTCAAATGAGCAGTTCTTC. The encoded protein is CASSMGLASNEQFF.

DNA for the CDR3: TGTGCCAGCTCAACCGGGACAGGGGCGCGAGAGACCCAGTACTTC. Translated, it gives CASSTGTGARETQYF. The chain is built from TRBV18 and TRBJ2-5; 10 bases fit TRBD1. Per germline, CDR1 KGHSH and CDR2 LQKENI. CDR3 length equals 15 residues. Trimming at V came to 5 bases and at J to 4 bases, leaving 7 bases not matched to a gene.

This rearrangement joins TRBV19 to TRBJ1-5, with 12 bases lining up with TRBD1. Losses at the gene ends were 6 bases for V and 6 bases for J; bases not matched to a gene: 9. CDR1 is LNHDA, CDR2 SQIVND, per germline (reference sequence). The CDR3 extends over 16 amino acids. CDR3 loop: CASRQTGTGGRQPQHF. DNA for the CDR3: TGTGCCAGTAGACAGACCGGGACAGGGGGCCGTCAGCCCCAGCATTTT.

The V call is TRBV28, the J call TRBJ2-3, with 8 bases matching TRBD2. V was pared by 5 bases and J by 6 bases, with 16 bases of the junction left unmatched. This CDR3 spans 17 amino acids. Germline-derived CDR1 and CDR2 are MDHEN and SYDVKM. CDR3 protein: CASSLPRGGSLSDTQYF. Here the CDR3 DNA reads TGTGCCAGCAGTCTCCCCCGGGGGGGGAGTCTGTCGGATACGCAGTATTTT.

This clonotype has just a few counts. The chain recombines TRBV20-1 with TRBJ2-7, with unresolved D. The CDR3 extends over 11 amino acids. The V gene lost 7 bases and the J gene lost 4 bases, with 11 bases spanning the gap. CDR1 is DFQATT and CDR2 is SNEGSKA in the germline V gene (reference sequence). CDR3 region: CSGALRYEQYF. In DNA form, the CDR3 reads TGCAGTGGGGCTCTCAGGTACGAGCAGTACTTC.

In nucleotides, the CDR3 is TGTGCCAGCAGTCAGACCGGGCCTGGGGGCTACACCTTC. Its translation is CASSQTGPGGYTF. The chain carries TRBV2 and TRBJ1-2; no clear D. This CDR3 region has 13 residues. Germline-derived CDR1 and CDR2 are SNHLY and FYNNEI. V was pared by 5 bases and J by 8 bases, with 15 bases between.

This clonotype is categorized as medium-sized. The rearrangement uses TRBV15 and TRBJ2-5; perhaps TRBD2 as D (6 bases). CDR1 and CDR2 (germline): LNHNV, YYDKDF (reference sequence). Trimming removed 1 base at V and 5 bases at J, with 17 bases between. The CDR3 covers 16 residues. The CDR3 DNA follows: TGTGCCACCAGCAGAGCCCCAGGGAGCGGGCGCGAGACCCAGTACTTC. Amino acid sequence: CATSRAPGSGRETQYF.

Here the CDR3 reads CASSLGAGSGANVLTF. The CDR3 bases are TGTGCCAGCAGCTTAGGGGCGGGTTCTGGGGCCAACGTCCTGACTTTC. The chain links TRBV7-2 to TRBJ2-6; weak D call: TRBD2 (5 bases). CDR3 length equals 16 residues. The V gene's germline CDR1 is SGHTA and CDR2 FQGNSA. V was shortened by 1 base and J by 1 base, with 8 bases between the two germline ends.

This clonotype was seen only a few times. The chain's CDR3 is CASSLAETQYF. In nucleotides, the CDR3 is TGTGCCAGCAGCTTGGCGGAGACCCAGTACTTC. This rearrangement joins TRBV5-4 to TRBJ2-5; D uncertain. V shed 0 bases and J shed 5 bases, with 2 bases lying between them. This CDR3 contains 11 residues. Per germline, CDR1 SGHNT and CDR2 YYREEE (reference sequence).

This chain uses TRBV7-9 with TRBJ1-5; unclear D gene. The CDR3 is 13 residues long. Trimming shortened V by 0 bases and J by 3 bases, and 3 bases separated the two germline ends. The germline V gene has CDR1 SEHNR and CDR2 FQNEAQ (reference sequence). CDR3 bases: TGTGCCAGCAGCTTAGCCGTCAATCAGCCCCAGCATTTT. Residues: CASSLAVNQPQHF.

This clonotype was observed a few times. V is TRBV7-9 and J is TRBJ2-3; D is tentatively TRBD1 or TRBD2 (5 bases each). The germline V gene encodes CDR1 SEHNR and CDR2 FQNEAQ (reference sequence). There are 13 residues in the CDR3. V lost 8 bases, J lost 4 bases, and 13 bases lay in between. CDR3 in DNA: TGTGCCAGCTCCGCGGTGGGGGCAGATACGCAGTATTTT. Translation gives CASSAVGADTQYF.

The CDR3 bases are TGCAGTGCTAGAGATTTTCGGGAGGGCCCAGATACGCAGTATTTT. This gives the protein CSARDFREGPDTQYF. The chain joins TRBV20-1 to TRBJ2-3; TRBD2 aligns across 8 bases. The CDR3 is made up of 15 amino acids. Germline CDR1 and CDR2: DFQATT and SNEGSKA (reference sequence). With 0 bases clipped from V and 4 bases from J, the junction kept 6 bases outside the gene matches.

This clonotype has more than one count but fewer than ten. This chain links TRBV6-5 with TRBJ2-7; no clear D. The CDR3 consists of 15 residues. Trimming left V 0 bases short and J 3 bases short, with 12 bases between. Germline V gene data show CDR1 as MNHEY and CDR2 as SVGAGI. CDR3 DNA: TGTGCCAGCAGTTACTCGATAGGACGGCACTACGAGCAGTACTTC. As protein: CASSYSIGRHYEQYF.

V gene TRBV2 combines with J gene TRBJ2-3; D uncertain. Per germline, CDR1 SNHLY and CDR2 FYNNEI. V dropped 6 bases and J dropped 5 bases, with 6 bases sitting between them. CDR3 size: 11 residues. The CDR3 here is CASSYEDTQYF. CDR3 bases: TGTGCCAGCAGCTACGAAGATACGCAGTATTTT.

V usage is TRBV27 and J usage is TRBJ2-3, with 7 bases matching TRBD1. J gave up 6 bases and V 5 bases, and 11 bases lay outside the gene matches. This CDR3 spans 15 amino acids. The germline gives CDR1 MNHEY, CDR2 SMNVEV (reference sequence). This CDR3 is CASSQETGPWDTQYF. CDR3 nucleotide sequence: TGTGCCAGCAGTCAAGAGACAGGGCCATGGGATACGCAGTATTTT.

The chain recombines TRBV6-1 with TRBJ1-2; the D gene is possibly TRBD1 (5 bases). Trimming cost V 7 bases and J 4 bases, with 16 bases left between them. CDR3 size: 14 residues. Germline loops: CDR1 MNHNS, CDR2 SASEGT. CDR3 coding DNA: TGTGCCAGCAAGTATCCAGGGTATCTCTATGGCTACACCTTC. As protein: CASKYPGYLYGYTF.

The V call is TRBV24-1, the J call TRBJ1-2; 7 bases agree with TRBD1. Trimming took 4 bases from V and 2 from J; bases not matched to a gene: 9. Germline values: CDR1 KGHDR, CDR2 SFDVKD. The CDR3 spans 16 residues. The CDR3 is CATSDPGQSLNYGYTF. The CDR3 bases are TGTGCCACCAGTGACCCGGGACAGAGCCTAAACTATGGCTACACCTTC.

This clonotype came up a few times. This chain joins TRBV24-1 and TRBJ2-3; 11 bases match TRBD2. The V segment lost 4 bases and the J segment 1 base; nucleotides outside the gene matches: 9. The V gene's germline CDR1 is KGHDR and CDR2 SFDVKD. The CDR3 is 18 residues long. CDR3: CATSEPPGTSGRTDTQYF. The CDR3 bases are TGTGCCACCAGTGAGCCCCCCGGGACTAGCGGCCGCACAGATACGCAGTATTTT.